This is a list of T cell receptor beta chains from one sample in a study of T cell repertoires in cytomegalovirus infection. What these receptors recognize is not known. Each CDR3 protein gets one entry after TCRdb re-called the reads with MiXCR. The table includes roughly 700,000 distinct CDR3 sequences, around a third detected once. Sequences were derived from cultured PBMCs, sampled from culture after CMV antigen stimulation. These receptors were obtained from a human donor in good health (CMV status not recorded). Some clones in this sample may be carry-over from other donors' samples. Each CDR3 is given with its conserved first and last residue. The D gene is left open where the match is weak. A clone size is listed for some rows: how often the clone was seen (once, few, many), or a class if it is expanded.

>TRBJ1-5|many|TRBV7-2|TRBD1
CASSLYGQAHQPQHF
TGTGCCAGCAGCCTGTATGGACAGGCACATCAGCCCCAGCATTTT
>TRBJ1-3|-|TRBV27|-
CASSLVRDSGNTIYF
TGTGCCAGCAGTTTAGTCAGGGACTCTGGAAACACCATATATTTT
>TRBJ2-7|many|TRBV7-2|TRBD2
CASSHPTRRTAGESSYEQYF
TGTGCCAGCAGCCACCCCACTCGGAGGACAGCGGGGGAAAGCTCCTACGAGCAGTACTTC
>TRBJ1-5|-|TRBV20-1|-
CSTTTENQPQHF
TGCAGTACTACCACTGAGAATCAGCCCCAGCATTTT
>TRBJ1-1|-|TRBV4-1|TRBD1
CASSQPRQGKNTEAFF
TGCGCCAGCAGCCAACCGAGACAGGGAAAGAACACTGAAGCTTTCTTT
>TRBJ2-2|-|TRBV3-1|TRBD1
CASSFGQANTGELFF
TGTGCCAGCAGCTTCGGACAGGCGAACACCGGGGAGCTGTTTTTT
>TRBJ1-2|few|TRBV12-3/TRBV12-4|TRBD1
CASRPGTGHYGYTF
TGTGCCAGCAGGCCTGGGACAGGCCACTATGGCTACACCTTC
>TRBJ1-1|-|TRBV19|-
CASSIDGRNTEAFF
TGTGCCAGTAGTATCGACGGTCGGAACACTGAAGCTTTCTTT
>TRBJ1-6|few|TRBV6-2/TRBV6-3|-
CASRRIDSPLHF
TGTGCCAGCAGGCGGATTGATTCACCCCTCCACTTT
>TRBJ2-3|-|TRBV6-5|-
CASSMVVGTDTQYF
TGTGCCAGCAGTATGGTCGTCGGGACGGATACGCAGTATTTT
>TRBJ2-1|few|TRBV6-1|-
CASSEGQLQVQFF
TGTGCCAGCAGTGAAGGACAGCTCCAAGTGCAGTTCTTC
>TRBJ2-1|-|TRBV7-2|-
CASSSTGEQFF
TGTGCCAGCAGCTCTACAGGTGAGCAGTTCTTC
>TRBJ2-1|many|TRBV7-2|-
CASSFGLGENEQFF
TGTGCCAGCAGCTTTGGCCTGGGCGAGAATGAGCAGTTCTTC
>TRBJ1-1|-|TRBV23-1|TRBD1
CASSQNRDRPLDTEAFF
TGCGCCAGCAGTCAGAACCGGGACAGACCATTGGACACTGAAGCTTTCTTT
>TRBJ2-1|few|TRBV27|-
CASRPGSYNEQFF
TGTGCCAGCAGACCCGGGAGCTACAATGAGCAGTTCTTC
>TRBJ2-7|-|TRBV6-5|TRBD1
CASSRDRVRHEQYF
TGTGCCAGCAGTCGGGACAGGGTCCGCCACGAGCAGTACTTC
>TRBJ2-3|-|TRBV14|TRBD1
CASSQIRQGPSTDTQYF
TGTGCCAGCAGCCAGATAAGACAGGGACCTAGCACAGATACGCAGTATTTT
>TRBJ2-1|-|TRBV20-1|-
CSAYPLAREEYNEQFF
TGCAGTGCTTATCCCCTGGCCAGGGAGGAGTACAATGAGCAGTTCTTC
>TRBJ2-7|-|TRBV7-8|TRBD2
CASSLVGGAGDSYEQYF
TGTGCCAGCAGCTTAGTAGGAGGAGCGGGAGATTCCTACGAGCAGTACTTC
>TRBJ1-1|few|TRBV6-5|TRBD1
CASRADRGNTEAFF
TGTGCCAGCAGAGCGGACAGGGGGAACACTGAAGCTTTCTTT
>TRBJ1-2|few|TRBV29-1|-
CSSKDDRDYGYTF
TGCAGCTCTAAGGATGACAGAGACTATGGCTACACCTTC
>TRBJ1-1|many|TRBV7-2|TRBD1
CASSPDRGTMNTEAFF
TGTGCCAGCAGCCCGGACAGGGGAACCATGAACACTGAAGCTTTCTTT
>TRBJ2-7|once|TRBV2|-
CASSQDNTYEQYF
TGTGCCAGCAGTCAGGACAATACCTACGAGCAGTACTTC
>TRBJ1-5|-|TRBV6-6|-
CAYVGGEKRNSNQPQHF
TGTGCGTACGTTGGAGGGGAAAAACGGAATAGCAATCAGCCCCAGCATTTT
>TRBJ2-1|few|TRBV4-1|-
CASSLEVSSYNEQFF
TGCGCCAGCAGTCTAGAGGTGAGCTCCTACAATGAGCAGTTCTTC
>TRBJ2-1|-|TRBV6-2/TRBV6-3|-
CASSVGYNEQFF
TGTGCCAGCAGTGTAGGGTACAATGAGCAGTTCTTC
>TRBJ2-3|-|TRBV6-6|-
CASSYSVPHTQYF
TGTGCCAGCAGTTACTCAGTGCCCCATACGCAGTATTTT
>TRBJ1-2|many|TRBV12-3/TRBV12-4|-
CASRESGRGYTF
TGTGCCAGCAGGGAGTCAGGGAGAGGCTACACCTTC
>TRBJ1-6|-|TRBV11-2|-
CASSLNRINSPLHF
TGTGCCAGCAGCTTAAACAGGATTAATTCACCCCTCCACTTT
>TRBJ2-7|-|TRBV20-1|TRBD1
CSAMTGPAFYEQYF
TGCAGTGCAATGACAGGGCCAGCATTCTACGAGCAGTACTTC
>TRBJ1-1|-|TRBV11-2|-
CASSPGPRTEAFF
TGTGCCAGCAGCCCCGGCCCGAGGACTGAAGCTTTCTTT
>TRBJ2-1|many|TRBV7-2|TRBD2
CASSHRTSGGFEQFF
TGTGCCAGCAGCCACAGAACTAGCGGGGGGTTTGAGCAGTTCTTC
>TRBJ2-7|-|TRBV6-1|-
CASTKGSLNYEQYF
TGTGCCAGCACTAAGGGTTCCCTCAACTACGAGCAGTACTTC
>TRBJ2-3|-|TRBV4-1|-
CASSHPGGTDTQYF
TGCGCCAGCAGCCACCCCGGGGGCACAGATACGCAGTATTTT
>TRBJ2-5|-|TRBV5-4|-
CASSAGRLYSKETQYF
TGTGCCAGCAGCGCCGGCCGTCTCTATTCCAAAGAGACCCAGTACTTC
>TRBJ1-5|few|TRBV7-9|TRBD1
CASSLGSRGPDQPQHF
TGTGCCAGCAGCTTAGGTAGCAGGGGGCCTGATCAGCCCCAGCATTTT
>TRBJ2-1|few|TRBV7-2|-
CASSLLASLGAQFF
TGTGCCAGCAGCCTCCTCGCTAGTCTAGGAGCGCAGTTCTTC
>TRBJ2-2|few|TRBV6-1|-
CASSEYAPTGELFF
TGTGCCAGCAGTGAATATGCGCCCACCGGGGAGCTGTTTTTT
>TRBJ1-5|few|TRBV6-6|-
CASSYLTDRWNQPQHF
TGTGCCAGCAGTTACCTAACCGACAGGTGGAATCAGCCCCAGCATTTT
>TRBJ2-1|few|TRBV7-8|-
CASSLRELVYNEQFF
TGTGCCAGCAGCTTACGGGAACTCGTTTACAATGAGCAGTTCTTC
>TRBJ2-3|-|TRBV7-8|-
CASSGGPWTDTQYF
TGTGCCAGCAGCGGGGGGCCTTGGACAGATACGCAGTATTTT
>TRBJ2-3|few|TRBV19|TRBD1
CASSASGGDTQYF
TGTGCCAGTAGTGCCTCAGGGGGAGATACGCAGTATTTT
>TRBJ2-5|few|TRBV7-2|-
CASSWTVQETQYF
TGTGCCAGCAGCTGGACGGTACAAGAGACCCAGTACTTC
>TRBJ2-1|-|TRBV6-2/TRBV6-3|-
CASRSDVYNEQFF
TGTGCCAGCAGATCCGACGTCTACAATGAGCAGTTCTTC
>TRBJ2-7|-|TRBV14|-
CASSLGLGLSYEQYF
TGTGCCAGCAGCCTCGGGCTAGGCCTCTCCTACGAGCAGTACTTC
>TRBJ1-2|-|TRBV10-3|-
CAIGEPDGYYGYTF
TGTGCCATCGGTGAGCCGGACGGATACTATGGCTACACCTTC
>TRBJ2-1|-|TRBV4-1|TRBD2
CASSDTGTTNGQFF
TGCGCCAGCAGCGACACCGGGACTACGAATGGGCAGTTCTTC
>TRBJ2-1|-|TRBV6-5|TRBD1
CASSYSNRGAGEQFF
TGTGCCAGCAGTTACTCGAACAGGGGGGCCGGTGAGCAGTTCTTC
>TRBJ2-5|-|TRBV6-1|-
CASSYRDGETQYF
TGTGCCAGCAGTTACAGGGATGGGGAGACCCAGTACTTC
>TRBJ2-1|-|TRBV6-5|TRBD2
CASSYNAGGYEQFF
TGTGCCAGCAGTTACAACGCGGGAGGGTATGAGCAGTTCTTC
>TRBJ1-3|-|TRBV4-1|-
CASRARGLRGTGNTIYF
TGTGCCAGCAGGGCAAGAGGTTTGAGGGGTACTGGAAACACCATATATTTT
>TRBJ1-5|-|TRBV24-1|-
CATSGQPQHF
TGTGCCACCAGTGGCCAGCCCCAGCATTTT
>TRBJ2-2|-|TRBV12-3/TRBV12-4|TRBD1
CASSLGTGGEAGELFF
TGTGCCAGCAGCCTCGGGACAGGGGGTGAGGCCGGGGAGCTGTTTTTT
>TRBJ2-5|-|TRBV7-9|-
CASSPTGTGTQYF
TGTGCCAGCAGCCCAACGGGAACGGGGACCCAGTACTTC
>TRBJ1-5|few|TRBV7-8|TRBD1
CASSLWGQGGQPQHF
TGTGCCAGCAGTCTCTGGGGACAGGGCGGTCAGCCCCAGCATTTT